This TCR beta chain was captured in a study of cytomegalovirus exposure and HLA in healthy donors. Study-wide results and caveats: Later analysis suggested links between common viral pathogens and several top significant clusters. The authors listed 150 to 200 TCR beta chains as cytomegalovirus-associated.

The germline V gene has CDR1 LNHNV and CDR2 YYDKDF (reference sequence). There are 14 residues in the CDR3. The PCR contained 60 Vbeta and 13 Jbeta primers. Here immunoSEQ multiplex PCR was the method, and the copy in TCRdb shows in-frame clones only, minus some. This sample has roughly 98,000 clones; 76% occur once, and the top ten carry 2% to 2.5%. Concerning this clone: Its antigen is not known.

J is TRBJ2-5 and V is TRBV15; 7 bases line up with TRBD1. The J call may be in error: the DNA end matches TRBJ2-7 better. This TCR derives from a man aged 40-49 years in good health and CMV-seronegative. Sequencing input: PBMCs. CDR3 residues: CATSRAQGAYEQYF. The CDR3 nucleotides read TGTGCCACCAGCAGAGCCCAGGGGGCCTACGAGCAGTACTTC.